This is a list of T cell receptor beta chains from one sample in a study of T cells in Graves' hyperthyroidism and ophthalmopathy. A single record per CDR3 protein comes from TCRdb applying MiXCR to the multiplex PCR reads. The sample contains under 400,000 distinct CDR3 sequences, approximately 25% of which appear only once. The material sequenced was blood. The receptors derive from a man aged 45 to 65 with Graves' hyperthyroidism. CDR3s include the opening cysteine and the closing phenylalanine or tryptophan. D genes are given only for firm matches. Expanded clones get a size class; other rows say once, few or many, or leave the size out.

>many|TRBV28|NA|TRBJ2-7
TGTGCCAGCAGTCCCTCCCTTTACGAGCAGTACTTC
CASSPSLYEQYF
>NA|TRBV29-1|TRBD1|TRBJ2-5
TGCAGCGCAGGAGTCGACAGGGTCCAAGAGACCCAGTACTTC
CSAGVDRVQETQYF
>many|TRBV7-2|NA|TRBJ2-3
TGTGCCAGCAGCTTATCCTTGCGGGAAGGGAAGCAGTATTTT
CASSLSLREGKQYF
>NA|TRBV6-2/TRBV6-3|NA|TRBJ1-2
TGTGCCAGCAGTTACCCGGCGGGGGGCTGCACCTTC
CASSYPAGGCTF
>few|TRBV27|NA|TRBJ1-2
TGTGCCAGCAGTGAACCGTTTGCAGGCAACTATGGCTACACCTTC
CASSEPFAGNYGYTF
>NA|TRBV10-2|NA|TRBJ2-1
TGCGCCACAAATAGCGGCAACTACAATGAGCAGTTCTTC
CATNSGNYNEQFF
>NA|TRBV6-1|NA|TRBJ1-1
TGTGCCAGCAGTGAATACAGGGTGTTAGCCACTGAAGCTTTCTTT
CASSEYRVLATEAFF
>few|TRBV12-3/TRBV12-4|TRBD2|TRBJ2-7
TGTGCCAGCAGCCCCAGCGGGGGGCTCGGGTACGAGCAGTACTTC
CASSPSGGLGYEQYF
>NA|TRBV5-1|TRBD1|TRBJ2-5
TGCGCCAGCAGCGCCTACCCCCCGGGGACAGGGCTTCGGACCCAGTACTTC
CASSAYPPGTGLRTQYF
>NA|TRBV2|NA|TRBJ1-5
TGTGCCAGCAGGCCCACAGGGTCAAGCAATCAGCCCCAGCATTTT
CASRPTGSSNQPQHF
>few|TRBV19|TRBD2|TRBJ2-7
TGTGCCAGTAGATCCGGGACTAGCGGGGCATACGAGCAGTACTTC
CASRSGTSGAYEQYF
>many|TRBV7-3|NA|TRBJ2-7
TGTGCCAGCAGCTTAAGGAGGGCTAGCCACGAGCAGTACTTC
CASSLRRASHEQYF
>NA|TRBV7-8|NA|TRBJ2-1
TGTGCCAGCAGCGTGAAAGGGCCTTCCTATGAGCAGTTCTTC
CASSVKGPSYEQFF
>many|TRBV28|NA|TRBJ2-3
TGTGCCAGCAGGTCTACAGGGAGCACAGATACGCAGTATTTT
CASRSTGSTDTQYF
>NA|TRBV2|NA|TRBJ2-7
TGTGCCAGCAATCTCCAGACAGTAGGGGGCTACGAGCAGTACTTC
CASNLQTVGGYEQYF
>NA|TRBV20-1|TRBD1|TRBJ1-4
TGCAGTGCGGGACAGTCCCGTAATGAAAAACTGTTTTTT
CSAGQSRNEKLFF
>NA|TRBV5-5|NA|TRBJ2-5
TGTGCCAGCAGCGTAGGATCGACCCCACAAGAGACCCAGTACTTC
CASSVGSTPQETQYF
>NA|TRBV20-1|NA|TRBJ2-7
TGCAGTGCTAGAGATTTGGACTACGAGCAGTACTTC
CSARDLDYEQYF
>NA|TRBV28|TRBD2|TRBJ2-6
TGTGCCAGCAGTTTAGTACTAGCGGGAACTGGGGCCAACGTCCTGACTTTC
CASSLVLAGTGANVLTF
>NA|TRBV27|TRBD1|TRBJ1-5
TGTGCCAGCAGGACCAGGGGGCACCATCAGCCCCAGCATTTT
CASRTRGHHQPQHF
>few|TRBV7-6|NA|TRBJ2-1
TGTGCCAGCAGCTTAGTATTGACTCATCTTAGCTCCTACAATGAGCAGTTCTTC
CASSLVLTHLSSYNEQFF
>few|TRBV27|TRBD1|TRBJ1-6
TGTGCCAGCAGTTTACCCGGGACAGGCAATTCACCCCTCCACTTT
CASSLPGTGNSPLHF
>many|TRBV28|NA|TRBJ2-2
TGTGCCAGCAGTTTCGGCATGGCCGGGGAGCTGTTTTTT
CASSFGMAGELFF
>many|TRBV28|NA|TRBJ1-1
TGTGCCAGCAGTTCTGAGGGTTCAGGTGAAGCTTTCTTT
CASSSEGSGEAFF
>NA|TRBV12-5|NA|TRBJ2-1
TGTGCTAGTGGGTCTATACCCGCCCCTCGACAGCCCAATGAGCAGTTCTTC
CASGSIPAPRQPNEQFF
>few|TRBV20-1|NA|TRBJ2-1
TGCAGTGTGAGAAGCCCCATACGGGATGAGCAGTTCTTC
CSVRSPIRDEQFF
>NA|TRBV5-1|NA|TRBJ2-3
TGCGCCAGCAGCTTGGCCACCCGGACAGTCGGAGATACGCAGTATTTT
CASSLATRTVGDTQYF
>few|TRBV7-6|TRBD2|TRBJ2-1
TGTGCCAGCAGCTCGGTCCGGCGGGAGTCCTACAATGAGCAGTTCTTC
CASSSVRRESYNEQFF
>NA|TRBV12-3/TRBV12-4|NA|TRBJ1-2
TGTGCCAGCAGTTTTAGCGGCGGCTACACCTTC
CASSFSGGYTF
>NA|TRBV11-2|TRBD2|TRBJ2-1
TGTGCCAGCAGCTTAGGGGGCGGGAGGCAATACAATGAGCAGTTCTTC
CASSLGGGRQYNEQFF
>few|TRBV18|NA|TRBJ2-7
TGTGCCAGCTCATGGGCGGGCTACGAGCAGTACTTC
CASSWAGYEQYF
>many|TRBV2|TRBD1|TRBJ2-1
TGTGCCAGCAGTGGGGGGCGGACAGGGCTTTATGAGCAGTTCTTC
CASSGGRTGLYEQFF
>few|TRBV28|TRBD2|TRBJ2-3
TGTGCCAGCAGTTTTGCGGGAGTGGATACGCAGTATTTT
CASSFAGVDTQYF
>NA|TRBV20-1|NA|TRBJ1-6
TGCAGTGCTAGTGTCCCGGGTAATTCACCCCTCCACTTT
CSASVPGNSPLHF
>NA|TRBV5-1|NA|TRBJ1-3
TGCGCCAGCAGCTTGGACGTATTTAGCTCTGGAAACACCATATATTTT
CASSLDVFSSGNTIYF
>few|TRBV3-1|TRBD1|TRBJ2-7
TGTGCCAGCAGCCAAAGGAGGACAGGAGACTCCTACGAGCAGTACTTC
CASSQRRTGDSYEQYF
>NA|TRBV5-4|TRBD2|TRBJ2-2
TGTGCCAGCAGCTTGGACAGTAGCGGGAGAGGTAACACCGGGGAGCTGTTTTTT
CASSLDSSGRGNTGELFF
>many|TRBV28|NA|TRBJ2-1
TGTGCCAGCAGCCTTCCTGCTCGTAAAGTCAACAATGAGCAGTTCTTC
CASSLPARKVNNEQFF
>few|TRBV6-1|TRBD2|TRBJ2-2
TGTGCCAGCAGTGATAGGCGTCTAGCGGGAGGGAACACCGGGGAGCTGTTTTTT
CASSDRRLAGGNTGELFF
>many|TRBV9|TRBD1|TRBJ1-2
TGTGCCAGCAGCGTGGGGACAGGGGGGAATCTTGGCTACACCTTC
CASSVGTGGNLGYTF
>NA|TRBV3-1|NA|TRBJ2-2
TGTGCCAGCAACCAAGCGGTCGGGGAGCTGTTTTTT
CASNQAVGELFF
>NA|TRBV7-9|NA|TRBJ1-2
TGTGCCAGCAGTCTCGGGTCTGTCTATGGCTACACCTTC
CASSLGSVYGYTF
>many|TRBV20-1|TRBD2|TRBJ2-3
TGCAGTGCCATAGCGGGAACCACAGATACGCAGTATTTT
CSAIAGTTDTQYF
>NA|TRBV6-9|NA|TRBJ1-4
TGTGCCAGCAGTTATATGGGAGGCGGTGAGGAAAAACTGTTTTTT
CASSYMGGGEEKLFF
>NA|TRBV20-1|NA|TRBJ2-7
TGCAGTGCTAAGAGCGGGCTCCTGTCCTACGAGCAGTACTTC
CSAKSGLLSYEQYF
>few|TRBV2|TRBD2|TRBJ2-2
TGTGCCAGCAGAAGACTAGCGGGTATCACCGGGGAGCTGTTTTTT
CASRRLAGITGELFF
>many|TRBV7-2|TRBD2|TRBJ2-7
TGTGCCAGCAGCCAACTAGCGGGAGGCGAGCAGTACTTC
CASSQLAGGEQYF
>few|TRBV4-1|NA|TRBJ2-1
TGCGCCAGCAGCCAAGACCTCGGGACTTTGTACTACAATGAGCAGTTCTTC
CASSQDLGTLYYNEQFF
>few|TRBV5-1|NA|TRBJ2-5
TGCGCCAGCAGCTTGGGCGGCAGGGGTACGGAGACCCAGTACTTC
CASSLGGRGTETQYF
>NA|TRBV20-1|TRBD1|TRBJ2-3
TGCAGTGCCACAGGGGCTCCCAGAGATACGCAGTATTTT
CSATGAPRDTQYF
>many|TRBV7-9|TRBD2|TRBJ2-1
TGTGCCAGCAGCTTTCTAGCGGGACGACAAGAGCAGTTCTTC
CASSFLAGRQEQFF
>once|TRBV11-2|NA|TRBJ2-1
TGTGCCAGCAGCCGTGGAGATTACAATGAGCAGTTCTTC
CASSRGDYNEQFF
>NA|TRBV29-1|TRBD1|TRBJ1-4
TGCAGCGCCGTAGGACAGGGGCTTAATGAAAAACTGTTTTTT
CSAVGQGLNEKLFF
>few|TRBV6-1|TRBD1|TRBJ1-5
TGTGCCAGCAGTGCTGGGACAGGGTACAATCAGCCCCAGCATTTT
CASSAGTGYNQPQHF
>NA|TRBV9|NA|TRBJ2-2
TGTGCCAGCAGCGTAGACGGGGCGGCCACCGGGGAGCTGTTTTTT
CASSVDGAATGELFF
>NA|TRBV30|TRBD1|TRBJ1-3
TGTGCCTGGAGTGCCCTCGAGGGGGCTAAAAACACCATATATTTT
CAWSALEGAKNTIYF
>NA|TRBV5-4|NA|TRBJ2-2
TGTGCCAGCAGCTTGGTAGACGGGGAGCTGCTTTTT
CASSLVDGELLF